These 17 T cell receptor beta chains were all obtained from the same sample, sequenced in a study of OX40 agonist ivuxolimab in advanced cancers. Assay: immunoSEQ multiplex PCR; the TCRdb copy retains only in-frame clones and omits some. The data contain more than 60,000 clones, approximately 90% of them singletons. This specimen was CD4+ or CD8+ T cells sorted from blood, taken in a trial of the OX40 agonist ivuxolimab. The receptors derive from an adult with an advanced solid tumor such as melanoma, head and neck, liver or kidney cancer.

V and J are TRBV6-5 and TRBJ2-7; D uncertain. Germline assignment: CDR1 MNHEY and CDR2 SVGAGI. The CDR3 covers 13 residues. V lost 7 bases and J 0 bases, leaving 10 bases between the germline ends. The CDR3 here is CASTTPRSYEQYF. The CDR3 DNA reads TGTGCCAGCACCACTCCCCGCTCCTACGAGCAGTACTTC.

J is TRBJ2-1 and V is TRBV5-6; D might be TRBD1 (5 bases). V was shortened by 6 bases and J by 0 bases, with 16 bases between the two germline ends. CDR1 and CDR2 from the germline V gene are SGHDT and YYEEEE. This CDR3 has 16 amino acids. CDR3 nucleotide sequence: TGTGCCAGCACCCGGATGACAGAGAACTCCTACAATGAGCAGTTCTTC. It codes for CASTRMTENSYNEQFF.

This clone was observed a handful of times. The V gene is TRBV5-1, the J gene TRBJ2-2; the D gene is possibly TRBD2 (5 bases). The V end was cut by 0 bases, the J end by 1 base, with 19 bases between. Germline assignment: CDR1 SGHRS and CDR2 YFSETQ. CDR3 length: 19 amino acids. The CDR3: CASSLAVPRTYRNTGELFF. The CDR3 DNA sequence: TGCGCCAGCAGCTTGGCGGTACCTCGGACTTACAGGAACACCGGGGAGCTGTTTTTT.

This rearrangement joins TRBV6-4 to TRBJ1-5; D is undetermined. This CDR3 region has 15 residues. The V end was cut by 4 bases, the J end by 7 bases, with 17 bases between. Per germline, CDR1 MRHNA and CDR2 SNTAGT. CDR3 amino acids: CASSGAAGPEQPQHF. The CDR3 nucleotides read TGTGCCAGCAGTGGTGCCGCAGGTCCGGAACAGCCCCAGCATTTT.

The chain is built from TRBV11-3 and TRBJ2-7; D is perhaps TRBD1 or TRBD2 (5 bases each). The CDR3 spans 14 residues. Germline assignment: CDR1 SGHNT and CDR2 YENEEA. Trimming pared 5 bases from V and 0 bases from J, leaving 11 bases between. As DNA, the CDR3 is TGTGCCAGCAGCCGGGACGGATACTCCTACGAGCAGTACTTC. This encodes CASSRDGYSYEQYF. Full variable domain (remainder filled in from reference TRBV11-3 and TRBJ2-7): EAGVVQSPRYKIIEKKQPVAFWCNPISGHNTLYWYLQNLGQGPELLIRYENEEAVDDSQLPKDRFSAERLKGVDSTLKIQPAELGDSAVYLCASSRDGYSYEQYFGPGTRLTVT.

The chain employs TRBV19 and TRBJ1-2; 10 positions agree with TRBD1. V was pared by 6 bases and J by 4 bases, with 2 bases of the junction left unmatched. CDR1 is LNHDA and CDR2 is SQIVND in the germline V gene (reference sequence). CDR3 length: 13 residues. The CDR3 bases are TGTGCCAGTAGGACAGGGGGCACCTATGGCTACACCTTC. The encoded protein is CASRTGGTYGYTF.

There are a few counts of this clone. V and J are TRBV4-1 and TRBJ2-5; either TRBD1 or TRBD2 may supply D (6 bases each). Trimming shortened V by 0 bases and J by 1 base, and 15 bases separated the two germline ends. Looked up from germline, CDR1 is MGHRA and CDR2 is YSYEKL. CDR3 length: 17 amino acids. The CDR3 protein is CASSQEEGGPFQETQYF. Here the CDR3 DNA reads TGCGCCAGCAGCCAAGAAGAGGGGGGCCCGTTCCAAGAGACCCAGTACTTC.

The chain joins TRBV10-3 to TRBJ1-1; the D is unclear. From germline, CDR1 is ENHRY and CDR2 SYGVKD. Trimming took off 0 bases at V and 1 base at J, with 6 bases between the two ends. The CDR3 runs 14 residues. The CDR3: CAISESNKNTEAFF. CDR3 in DNA: TGTGCCATCAGTGAGTCGAACAAGAACACTGAAGCTTTCTTT.

This clone was seen a handful of times. The chain carries TRBV19 and TRBJ1-2; D gene unclear. Germline values: CDR1 LNHDA, CDR2 SQIVND (reference sequence). This CDR3 spans 12 amino acids. The germline V and J ends were trimmed by 6 bases and 10 bases, with 15 bases remaining between them. Here the CDR3 DNA reads TGTGCCAGTAGCTCTCATTGGGTGGACTACACCTTC. Amino acids: CASSSHWVDYTF.

The rearrangement joins TRBV10-2 to TRBJ2-1; 13 bases align to TRBD2. Losses at the gene ends were 9 bases for V and 12 bases for J; bases not matched to a gene: 14. Germline values: CDR1 WSHSY, CDR2 SAAADI. This CDR3 has 15 amino acids. DNA for the CDR3: TGCGCCAGTAGATCGACTAGCGGGGGGCCCCGTGGGCAGTTCTTC. It specifies CASRSTSGGPRGQFF.

The J gene is TRBJ2-5, the V gene TRBV6-5; no clear D. V was clipped by 0 bases and J by 4 bases, with 12 bases between them. From germline, CDR1 is MNHEY and CDR2 SVGAGI. The CDR3 spans 15 residues. This CDR3 is CASSYSTIPRETQYF. Here the CDR3 DNA reads TGTGCCAGCAGTTACTCGACGATCCCTCGAGAGACCCAGTACTTC.

This chain uses TRBV5-1 with TRBJ1-3; 7 positions agree with TRBD1. Trimming cost V 0 bases and J 4 bases; bases outside gene matches: 7. This CDR3 comprises 16 residues. The V gene's germline CDR1 is SGHRS and CDR2 YFSETQ. In DNA form, the CDR3 reads TGCGCCAGCAGCTTGGAGGTCAGGGGGATGGGAAACACCATATATTTT. This encodes CASSLEVRGMGNTIYF.

This clone occurred a few times. The rearrangement joins TRBV2 to TRBJ1-6, with a tentative D call TRBD1 (5 bases). CDR3 length equals 13 residues. V lost 6 bases and J lost 8, with 11 bases in between. Germline V lookup: CDR1 SNHLY, CDR2 FYNNEI. The CDR3 sequence: CASSRQPYSPLHF. CDR3 DNA sequence: TGTGCCAGCAGCCGACAGCCCTATTCACCCCTCCACTTT.

The rearrangement links TRBV5-1 to TRBJ1-3; D call uncertain. Germline V gene lookup returns CDR1 SGHRS and CDR2 YFSETQ. This CDR3 is built from 14 residues. Deletions cut 1 base from V and 0 bases from J, with 5 bases between. CDR3 DNA: TGCGCCAGCAGCTTGTTAAGCTCTGGAAACACCATATATTTT. It translates to CASSLLSSGNTIYF.

This chain links TRBV10-2 with TRBJ1-1; D is uncertain. Per germline, CDR1 WSHSY and CDR2 SAAADI. This CDR3 has 14 residues. V dropped 4 bases and J dropped 3 bases, with 12 bases sitting between them. The CDR3 DNA follows: TGCGCCAGCAGTGTAACCCTCTCGGACACTGAAGCTTTCTTT. It specifies CASSVTLSDTEAFF.

The rearrangement joins TRBV2 to TRBJ1-2; no clear D gene. V was shortened by 3 bases and J by 7 bases, with 15 bases between the two germline ends. The CDR3 has 14 amino acids. CDR1 and CDR2 from the germline V gene are SNHLY and FYNNEI. The CDR3 coding sequence is TGTGCCAGCAGTGACAGTCGGGAATGGGGTGGCTACACCTTC. This sequence encodes CASSDSREWGGYTF.

This sequence joins TRBV19 and TRBJ1-4, with 10 bases lining up with TRBD1. CDR3 length: 15 residues. With 4 bases clipped from V and 7 bases from J, the junction kept 6 bases outside the gene matches. CDR1 is LNHDA and CDR2 is SQIVND in the germline V gene (reference sequence). The CDR3 DNA follows: TGTGCCAGTAGTACCCCGGGACAGGGGACTGAAAAACTGTTTTTT. Protein: CASSTPGQGTEKLFF.